The 13 T cell receptor beta chains reported below all come from one sample, sequenced in a study of glioma-infiltrating T cells. The iRepertoire nested amplicon-rescue multiplex PCR amplified TCR alpha and beta CDR3s from RNA. TCRdb independently ran MiXCR on the multiplex PCR reads; one entry per CDR3 protein. Of roughly 40,000 distinct CDR3 sequences listed, about 22% are singletons. Sequencing input: glioma tissue, nonneoplastic brain tissue, or PBMCs (not recorded which). The source is a human donor with low-grade glioma or glioblastoma, undergoing nonglioma brain surgery, or in good health (not recorded which).

This chain links TRBV28 with TRBJ1-1, with no clear D. Deletions cut 3 bases from V and 3 bases from J, with 14 bases between. This CDR3 region has 15 residues. Germline lookup yields CDR1 MDHEN and CDR2 SYDVKM. CDR3 bases: TGTGCCAGCAGTTTCCTCGGGATGGAGGACACTGAAGCTTTCTTT. Protein product: CASSFLGMEDTEAFF.

This clonotype turned up a few times. This chain connects TRBV12-3 or TRBV12-4 to TRBJ2-7; 9 bases align to TRBD2. The V segment lost 8 bases and the J segment 3 bases; nucleotides outside the gene matches: 8. The length of the CDR3 is 14 residues. The CDR3 DNA is TGTGCCAGCGGGGGTAGTAGCGGGAGCTACGAGCAGTACTTC. It translates to CASGGSSGSYEQYF.

This clonotype came up many times. V and J are TRBV4-1 and TRBJ1-5, with unresolved D. Per germline, CDR1 MGHRA and CDR2 YSYEKL. The CDR3 totals 14 residues. V was cut by 1 base and J by 4 bases, with 8 bases left in between. The CDR3, as DNA: TGCGCCAGCAGCCAAGTGGGAGGGAATCAGCCCCAGCATTTT. It codes for CASSQVGGNQPQHF.

This clonotype was seen at least ten times. The chain joins TRBV3-1 to TRBJ2-3; D uncertain. CDR3 length: 13 residues. Trimming took 1 base from V and 4 from J, leaving 6 bases between them. Germline V gene sequence: CDR1 LGHDT, CDR2 YNNKEL (reference sequence). The CDR3 sequence: CASSQGQADTQYF. CDR3 bases: TGTGCCAGCAGCCAAGGCCAGGCAGATACGCAGTATTTT.

The chain has TRBV28 and TRBJ1-5, with 8 bases aligning to TRBD1. J gave up 3 bases and V 4 bases, and 11 bases lay outside the gene matches. Germline loops: CDR1 MDHEN, CDR2 SYDVKM. The CDR3 has 17 amino acids. This chain's CDR3 is CASSSPKRTGLNQPQHF. CDR3 coding DNA: TGTGCCAGCAGTTCACCTAAAAGGACAGGGCTCAATCAGCCCCAGCATTTT.

In this sample, this clonotype turned up many times. This chain connects TRBV11-2 to TRBJ1-4; D call uncertain. The CDR3 is 15 amino acids. The V gene lost 6 bases and the J gene lost 0 bases, with 11 bases spanning the gap. Germline CDR1 SGHAT, CDR2 FQNNGV. In nucleotides, the CDR3 is TGTGCCAGCAGAGCCGGATTCTCAACTAATGAAAAACTGTTTTTT. Translated, it gives CASRAGFSTNEKLFF.

The V and J genes are TRBV20-1 and TRBJ2-1; TRBD2 matches 7 bases. The germline V gene has CDR1 DFQATT and CDR2 SNEGSKA (reference sequence). This CDR3 spans 11 amino acids. CDR3 DNA: TGCGGCGTTAAAGCTAGCGGAGAGCAGTTCTTC. This sequence encodes CGVKASGEQFF.

This clonotype was observed at least ten times. This sequence joins TRBV5-1 and TRBJ1-2; D unclear. The CDR3 is made up of 15 amino acids. The germline V gene has CDR1 SGHRS and CDR2 YFSETQ. V lost 3 bases, J lost 1 base, and 13 bases lay in between. CDR3 DNA: TGCGCCAGCAGCTCCGACGGATCTTATAACTATGGCTACACCTTC. Translation: CASSSDGSYNYGYTF.

This clonotype has ten or more counts. The chain uses TRBV7-8 and TRBJ1-5, with a tentative D call TRBD1 (6 bases). The germline CDR1 and CDR2 sequences are SGHVS and FQNEAQ. Between the trimmed V and J ends, which lost 5 bases and 3 bases, there was a span of 14 bases. This CDR3 spans 15 amino acids. CDR3 in DNA: TGTGCCAGCAGCCAGAGAAGGGGGAACAATCAGCCCCAGCATTTT. It translates to CASSQRRGNNQPQHF.

Note on this clonotype: Given a much more abundant clone one base away, this may be a read error. The genes are TRBV5-4 and TRBJ1-5; possible D gene TRBD1, 5 bases. The V end lost 4 bases, the J end lost 7 bases, and 15 bases lay between the germline ends. The CDR3 is 14 residues long. Germline values: CDR1 SGHNT, CDR2 YYREEE (reference sequence). As DNA, the CDR3 is TGTGCCAGCAGCGTTCGGGGGAGGGGACAGCCCCAGCATTTT. Translating it yields CASSVRGRGQPQHF.

This clonotype was counted many times. The chain carries TRBV20-1 and TRBJ1-1, with TRBD1 matching 7 bases. The CDR3 length is 13 residues. With V trimmed by 3 bases and J by 5 bases, 6 bases remained unmatched. Germline-derived CDR1 and CDR2 are DFQATT and SNEGSKA (reference sequence). The CDR3 spells CSASRGRWTEAFF. The CDR3, as DNA: TGCAGTGCTAGCAGGGGGAGGTGGACTGAAGCTTTCTTT.

V gene TRBV27 combines with J gene TRBJ2-7, with unresolved D. The CDR3 sequence is 13 residues long. Germline V gene data show CDR1 as MNHEY and CDR2 as SMNVEV (reference sequence). V was shortened by 8 bases and J by 0 bases, with 11 bases between the two germline ends. The CDR3 is CASAIVGSYEQYV. As DNA, the CDR3 is TGTGCCAGCGCAATAGTGGGCTCCTACGAGCAGTACGTC.

Comment on this clonotype: A read error may explain this, as a much larger clone is one base away. CDR3 loop: CASSQGQGAIPNVQFF. In nucleotides, the CDR3 is TGTGCCAGCAGCCAAGGACAGGGGGCGATTCCCAATGTGCAGTTCTTC. This sequence joins TRBV6-1 and TRBJ2-1, with 11 bases that match TRBD1. The CDR3 loop spans 16 amino acids. CDR1 and CDR2 (germline): MNHNS, SASEGT.